Below, 27 T cell receptor beta chains from the same sample are listed, as sequenced in a study of monozygotic twins with inflammatory bowel disease (dated by TCRdb to about 2019). Libraries came from 5' RACE. The sequencer was an Illumina HiSeq 2500. After reprocessing by TCRdb, each CDR3 protein sequence is one entry, and no DNA is given. The sample table gives 190,000 or so distinct CDR3 sequences. The leading ten clones occupy less than 2% of the sample. The sample taken for sequencing was blood. These receptors originate from a human donor with ulcerative colitis or Crohn's disease, or a healthy co-twin of an affected twin (not recorded which).

The chain has TRBV29-1 and TRBJ2-1; as DNA is missing, the TRBD1 call by TCRdb cannot be tested. The CDR3 covers 16 residues. Germline V lookup: CDR1 SQVTM, CDR2 ANQGSEA. The CDR3 reads CSVGSRPGSSYNEQFF.

The rearrangement uses TRBV7-9 and TRBJ1-1; the D gene TCRdb calls, TRBD1, cannot be checked with no DNA. Germline CDR1 SEHNR, CDR2 FQNEAQ (reference sequence). The CDR3 is made up of 13 amino acids. The CDR3 sequence: CASSFREGTEAFF.

The chain combines TRBV9 with TRBJ2-2; without DNA, the TCRdb call of TRBD1 cannot be checked. Germline lookup yields CDR1 SGDLS and CDR2 YYNGEE. This CDR3 has 15 amino acids. The CDR3 loop reads CASSVFGDGTGELFF.

The chain combines TRBV5-1 with TRBJ1-2; absent DNA, TCRdb's TRBD1 call cannot be checked. The CDR3 contains 13 residues. Looked up from germline, CDR1 is SGHRS and CDR2 is YFSETQ. CDR3 protein: CASSLGPGDGYTF.

J is TRBJ2-2 and V is TRBV12-3 or TRBV12-4. CDR3 length: 15 amino acids. This CDR3 is CASSGLGANTGELFF.

This chain joins TRBV7-3 and TRBJ1-6; TCRdb gives TRBD1 as the D gene, but with no DNA this cannot be confirmed. The V gene's germline CDR1 is SGHTA and CDR2 FQGTGA. This CDR3 has 15 amino acids. The CDR3 reads CASSLQGKGGSPLHF.

The chain joins TRBV10-3 to TRBJ2-7; TCRdb's assignment of TRBD2 cannot be checked, as there is no DNA. Germline V gene data show CDR1 as ENHRY and CDR2 as SYGVKD. The CDR3 consists of 17 residues. The CDR3 sequence: CAISESSSGGQGDDQYF.

V gene TRBV19 combines with J gene TRBJ1-1; without DNA, the TCRdb call of TRBD1 cannot be checked. The CDR3 is 15 amino acids. Germline V gives CDR1 LNHDA, CDR2 SQIVND (reference sequence). CDR3: CASSIPGTGGSEAFF.

The rearrangement joins TRBV2 to TRBJ2-3; the TCRdb call, TRBD2, lacks DNA for checking. Germline V gene data show CDR1 as SNHLY and CDR2 as FYNNEI. This CDR3 contains 16 residues. The CDR3 loop reads CAIGEGGTSSGDTQYF.

The chain is built from TRBV7-8 and TRBJ1-4. The germline gives CDR1 SGHVS, CDR2 FQNEAQ. There are 12 residues in the CDR3. CDR3 in amino acids: CASTLDREKLFF.

The V call is TRBV12-3 or TRBV12-4, the J call TRBJ2-2; TCRdb selects TRBD2, and the lack of DNA leaves this call unchecked. The CDR3 length is 17 residues. This chain's CDR3 is CASRDDAALWATGELFF.

The rearrangement joins TRBV12-3 or TRBV12-4 to TRBJ1-6; TCRdb's D gene call, TRBD1, goes unchecked for lack of DNA. This CDR3 region has 15 residues. CDR3 sequence reads: CASSLGDGYNSPLHF.

V usage is TRBV7-2 and J usage is TRBJ2-3; TCRdb selects TRBD1, and the lack of DNA leaves this call unchecked. Germline V lookup: CDR1 SGHTA, CDR2 FQGNSA. The CDR3 runs 16 residues. This CDR3 is CASSFLGQGASDTQYF.

The J gene is TRBJ1-1, the V gene TRBV9; absent DNA, TCRdb's TRBD1 call cannot be checked. The CDR3 loop spans 16 amino acids. Germline values: CDR1 SGDLS, CDR2 YYNGEE. The CDR3 reads CASSVVPGQGFTEAFF.

The genes are TRBV7-9 and TRBJ2-2; TCRdb names TRBD2, which stays unverified in the absence of DNA. Germline V gene data show CDR1 as SEHNR and CDR2 as FQNEAQ (reference sequence). The CDR3 extends over 13 amino acids. The CDR3 here is CASSSSPAGELFF.

The chain recombines TRBV11-3 with TRBJ2-2; TCRdb names TRBD1, which stays unverified in the absence of DNA. The CDR3 totals 15 residues. Germline-derived CDR1 and CDR2 are SGHNT and YENEEA. The CDR3 sequence: CASSARTGATGELFF.

V and J are TRBV14 and TRBJ1-2; TCRdb gives TRBD1 as the D gene, but with no DNA this cannot be confirmed. CDR3 length equals 14 residues. The germline CDR1 and CDR2 sequences are SGHDN and FVKESK. The chain's CDR3 is CASSPPGTDYGYTF.

This sequence joins TRBV5-1 and TRBJ1-5; TCRdb reports TRBD1, a call that lacks DNA to check it against. Germline V gene sequence: CDR1 SGHRS, CDR2 YFSETQ. The CDR3 has 15 residues. The CDR3 is CASSPGHNSNQPQHF.

The chain uses TRBV5-4 and TRBJ2-5; absent DNA, TCRdb's TRBD1 call cannot be checked. Germline V gene lookup returns CDR1 SGHNT and CDR2 YYREEE (reference sequence). The CDR3 has 17 residues. Here the CDR3 reads CASSYWPLQGGQETQYF.

The chain carries TRBV7-2 and TRBJ2-7; TCRdb names TRBD2, which stays unverified in the absence of DNA. The CDR3 length is 16 residues. Germline values: CDR1 SGHTA, CDR2 FQGNSA. The CDR3 here is CASSLVIAGGAYEQYF.

This rearrangement joins TRBV18 to TRBJ2-3; the D gene TCRdb calls, TRBD2, cannot be checked with no DNA. Germline V gene data show CDR1 as KGHSH and CDR2 as LQKENI. CDR3 length equals 16 residues. CDR3 in amino acids: CASSPRRAGGKDTQYF.

The chain uses TRBV10-3 and TRBJ1-1. CDR1 and CDR2 from the germline V gene are ENHRY and SYGVKD. CDR3 size: 11 residues. This CDR3 reads CASRANTEAFF.

The CDR3: CASSSPLIGYEQYF. The chain is built from TRBV7-8 and TRBJ2-7. CDR3 length equals 14 residues. The germline V gene has CDR1 SGHVS and CDR2 FQNEAQ.

The V and J genes are TRBV7-6 and TRBJ1-6; TCRdb proposes TRBD1, but this gene call is untestable without DNA. Germline CDR1 reads SGHVS; CDR2 reads FNYEAQ. The CDR3 has 16 amino acids. The CDR3 sequence: CASSLSGTTINSPLHF.

This chain uses TRBV7-7 with TRBJ2-2; the D call of TRBD1 rests on TCRdb alone, since no DNA is present to check it. The CDR3 runs to 14 residues. Germline V gene sequence: CDR1 SSHAT, CDR2 FNYEAQ (reference sequence). Here the CDR3 reads CASSSTGAGGELFF.

V gene TRBV15 combines with J gene TRBJ1-2. This CDR3 is 15 amino acids long. CDR1 LNHNV and CDR2 YYDKDF come from the germline V gene (reference sequence). CDR3 region: CATSRDREGYYGYTF.

The rearrangement links TRBV7-6 to TRBJ2-1; the TCRdb D gene call, TRBD1, has no DNA to confirm it. Germline V gene sequence: CDR1 SGHVS, CDR2 FNYEAQ. This CDR3 is 16 amino acids long. This CDR3 reads CASSLVRQGTDNEQFF.